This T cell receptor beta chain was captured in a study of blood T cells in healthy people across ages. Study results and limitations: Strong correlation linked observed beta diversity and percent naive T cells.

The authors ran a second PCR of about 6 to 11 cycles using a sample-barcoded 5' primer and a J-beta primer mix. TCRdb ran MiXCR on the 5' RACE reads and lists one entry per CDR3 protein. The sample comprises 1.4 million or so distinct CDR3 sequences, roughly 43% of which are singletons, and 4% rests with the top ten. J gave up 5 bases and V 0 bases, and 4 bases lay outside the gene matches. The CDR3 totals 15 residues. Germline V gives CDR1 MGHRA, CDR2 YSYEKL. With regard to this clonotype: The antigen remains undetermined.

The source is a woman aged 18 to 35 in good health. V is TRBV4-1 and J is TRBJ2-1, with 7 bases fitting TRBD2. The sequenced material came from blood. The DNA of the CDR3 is TGCGCCAGCAGCCAAGAAGTGCTAGCGGACAATGAGCAGTTCTTC. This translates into CASSQEVLADNEQFF.